This TCR beta chain was obtained from a study of T cell changes during pregnancy in multiple sclerosis. Unmatched junction bases numbered 20, after V lost 6 bases and J lost 4 bases. The CDR3 extends over 17 amino acids. Germline lookup yields CDR1 SQVTM and CDR2 ANQGSEA. The data were produced by immunoSEQ multiplex PCR, yet TCRdb's version contains in-frame clones alone and is incomplete. This repertoire shows roughly 90,000 clones, approximately 92% found once; its top ten account for about 3.9%. V is TRBV29-1 and J is TRBJ1-1, with 7 nucleotides matching TRBD1. The source is a female donor with multiple sclerosis, enrolled in a pregnancy study. The source material was peripheral blood, sampled in the first trimester of pregnancy. As DNA, the CDR3 is TGCAGCGTAGAAAGGTGGCAGGGGGAAGATGGCGGCACTGAAGCTTTCTTT. Amino acid sequence: CSVERWQGEDGGTEAFF.